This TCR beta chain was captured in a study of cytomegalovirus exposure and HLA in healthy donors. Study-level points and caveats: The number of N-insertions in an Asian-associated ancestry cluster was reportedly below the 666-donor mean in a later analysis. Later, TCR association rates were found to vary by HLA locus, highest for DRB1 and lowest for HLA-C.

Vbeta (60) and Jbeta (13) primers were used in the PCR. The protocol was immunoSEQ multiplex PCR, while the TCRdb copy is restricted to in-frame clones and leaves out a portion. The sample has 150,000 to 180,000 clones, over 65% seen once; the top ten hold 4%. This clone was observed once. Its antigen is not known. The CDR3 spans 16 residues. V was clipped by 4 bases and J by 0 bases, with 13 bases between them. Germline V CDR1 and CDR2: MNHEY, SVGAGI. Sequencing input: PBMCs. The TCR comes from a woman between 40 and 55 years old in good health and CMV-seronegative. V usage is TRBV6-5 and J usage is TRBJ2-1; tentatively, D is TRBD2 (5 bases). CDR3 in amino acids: CASSSLAVSSYNEQFF. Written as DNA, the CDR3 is TGTGCCAGCAGTTCCCTAGCCGTCAGCTCCTACAATGAGCAGTTCTTC.